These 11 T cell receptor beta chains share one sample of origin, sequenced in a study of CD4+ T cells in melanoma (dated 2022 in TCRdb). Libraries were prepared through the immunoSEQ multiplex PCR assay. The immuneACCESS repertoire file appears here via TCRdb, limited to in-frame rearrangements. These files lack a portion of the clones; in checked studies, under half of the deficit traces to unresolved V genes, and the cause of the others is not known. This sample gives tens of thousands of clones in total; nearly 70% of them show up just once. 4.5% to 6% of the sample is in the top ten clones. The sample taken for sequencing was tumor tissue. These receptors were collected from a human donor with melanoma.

CDR3 DNA: TGTGCCAGCAGCGGGCGGACAGGAGCGTCTGAGCAGTTCTTC. Translated: CASSGRTGASEQFF. The chain joins TRBV9 to TRBJ2-1, with TRBD1 identical over 7 bases. The ends lost 3 bases at V and 9 bases at J; junction bases unmatched: 9. Per germline, CDR1 SGDLS and CDR2 YYNGEE. The CDR3 sequence is 14 residues long. Together with reference TRBV9 and TRBJ2-1, the CDR3 gives the full variable domain: DSGVTQTPKHLITATGQRVTLRCSPRSGDLSVYWYQQSLDQGLQFLIQYYNGEERAKGNILERFSAQQFPDLHSELNLSSLELGDSALYFCASSGRTGASEQFFGPGTRLTVL.

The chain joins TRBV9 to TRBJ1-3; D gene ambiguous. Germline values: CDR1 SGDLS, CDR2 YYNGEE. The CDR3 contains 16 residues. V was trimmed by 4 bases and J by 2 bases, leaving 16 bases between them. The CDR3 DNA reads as TGTGCCAGCAGCCCCGGACCGGGGAGGACTGGAAACACCATATATTTT. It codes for CASSPGPGRTGNTIYF.

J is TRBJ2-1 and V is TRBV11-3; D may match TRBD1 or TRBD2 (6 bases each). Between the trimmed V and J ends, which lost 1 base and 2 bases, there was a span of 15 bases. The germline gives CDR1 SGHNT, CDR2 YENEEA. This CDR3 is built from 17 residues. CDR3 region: CASSLGGARPAYNEQFF. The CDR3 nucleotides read TGTGCCAGCAGCTTAGGGGGGGCGAGGCCTGCCTACAATGAGCAGTTCTTC.

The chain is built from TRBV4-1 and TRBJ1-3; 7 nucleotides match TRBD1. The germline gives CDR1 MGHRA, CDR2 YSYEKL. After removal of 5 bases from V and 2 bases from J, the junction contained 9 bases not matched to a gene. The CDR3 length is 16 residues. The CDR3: CASSISPTGTGNTIYF. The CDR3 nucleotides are TGCGCCAGCAGCATTTCGCCGACAGGGACTGGAAACACCATATATTTT.

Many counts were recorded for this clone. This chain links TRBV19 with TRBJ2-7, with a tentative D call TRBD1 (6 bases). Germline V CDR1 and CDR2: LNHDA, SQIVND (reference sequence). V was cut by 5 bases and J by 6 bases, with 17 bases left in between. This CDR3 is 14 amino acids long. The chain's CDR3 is CASSPSTGISEQYF. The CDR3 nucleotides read TGTGCCAGTAGTCCATCCACAGGGATCAGCGAGCAGTACTTC.

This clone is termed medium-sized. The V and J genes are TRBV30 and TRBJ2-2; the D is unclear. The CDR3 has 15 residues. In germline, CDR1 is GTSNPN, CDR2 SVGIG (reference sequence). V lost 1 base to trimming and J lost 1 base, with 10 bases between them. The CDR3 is CAWSAGTVNTGELFF. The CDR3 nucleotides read TGTGCCTGGAGTGCCGGTACAGTGAACACCGGGGAGCTGTTTTTT.

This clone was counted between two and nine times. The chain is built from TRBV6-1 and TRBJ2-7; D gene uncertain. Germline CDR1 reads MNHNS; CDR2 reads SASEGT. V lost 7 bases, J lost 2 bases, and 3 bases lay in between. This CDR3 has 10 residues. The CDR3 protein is CASNAYEQYF. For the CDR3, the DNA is TGTGCCAGCAATGCCTACGAGCAGTACTTC.

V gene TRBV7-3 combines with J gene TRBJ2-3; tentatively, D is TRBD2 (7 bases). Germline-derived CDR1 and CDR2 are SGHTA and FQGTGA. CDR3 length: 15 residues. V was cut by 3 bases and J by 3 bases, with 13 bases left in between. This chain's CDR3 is CASSLGGARTDTQYF. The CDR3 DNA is TGTGCCAGCAGCTTGGGGGGGGCCAGGACAGATACGCAGTATTTT.

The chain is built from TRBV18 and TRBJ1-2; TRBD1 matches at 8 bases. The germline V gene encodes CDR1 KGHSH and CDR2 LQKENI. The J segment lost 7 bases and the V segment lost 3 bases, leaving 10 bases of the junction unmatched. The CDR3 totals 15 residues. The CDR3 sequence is CASSPDEGQASGYTF. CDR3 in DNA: TGTGCCAGCTCACCCGATGAGGGACAGGCGTCTGGCTACACCTTC.

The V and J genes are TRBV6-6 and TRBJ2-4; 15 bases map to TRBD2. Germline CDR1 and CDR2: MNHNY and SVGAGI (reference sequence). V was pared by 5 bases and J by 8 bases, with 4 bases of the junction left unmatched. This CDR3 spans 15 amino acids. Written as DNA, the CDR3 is TGTGCCAGCAGTCCACGGACTAGCGGGGGGGACATTCAGTACTTC. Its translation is CASSPRTSGGDIQYF.

CDR3 sequence: CATSRIDRPTSTQYF. The DNA of the CDR3 is TGTGCCACCAGCAGAATCGACAGGCCCACGAGTACCCAGTACTTC. This chain connects TRBV15 to TRBJ2-5; a weak D match, TRBD1 (6 bases). The CDR3 consists of 15 residues. CDR1 is LNHNV and CDR2 is YYDKDF in the germline V gene (reference sequence). Trimming stripped 2 bases from V and 8 bases from J, with 18 bases between.